A selection of T cell receptor beta chains follows, all from one sample in a study of T-cell reconstitution after alpha-beta-depleted transplantation in children. MiXCR, applied by TCRdb to the PCR reads, yields one record per CDR3 protein. In the table there are over 200,000 distinct CDR3 sequences, approximately 9.5% of which are singletons. Material: PBMCs from the stem cell graft donor, obtained from the stem cell graft. The receptor source for this set is a human donor who donated a stem cell graft to a child with acute lymphoblastic leukemia. CDR3s include the opening cysteine and the closing phenylalanine or tryptophan. D genes are given only for firm matches. Size values are once, few and many counts, or a class for expanded clones, and some rows have none.

D	J	V	size	length	DNA	CDR3
NA	TRBJ1-6	TRBV20-1	many	13	TGCAGTGCTAGAGTGGGCCCTAATTCACCCCTCCACTTT	CSARVGPNSPLHF
NA	TRBJ2-4	TRBV6-1	few	16	TGTGCCAGCAGTGAACGAATGGGCTTGGCCAAAAACATTCAGTACTTC	CASSERMGLAKNIQYF
NA	TRBJ1-2	TRBV5-1	NA	16	TGCGCCAGCAGCTTGCCTGCGGGGGAGGTCGGCTATGGCTACACCTTC	CASSLPAGEVGYGYTF
TRBD1	TRBJ1-2	TRBV20-1	many	14	TGCAGTGCTAGGGAACAGGGGAAAACCTATGGCTACACCTTC	CSAREQGKTYGYTF
TRBD1	TRBJ1-6	TRBV6-2/TRBV6-3	NA	14	TGTGCCAGCGGGAGACAGGGGCTCAATTCACCCCTCCACTTT	CASGRQGLNSPLHF
NA	TRBJ2-7	TRBV10-2	many	15	TGCGCCAGCAGTGACGACGGGGAGAGGGGTTACGAGCAGTACTTC	CASSDDGERGYEQYF
NA	TRBJ1-3	TRBV10-3	few	16	TGTGCCATCAGTGAGTCGAACGTAAACTCTGGAAACACCATATATTTT	CAISESNVNSGNTIYF
NA	TRBJ2-2	TRBV10-1	NA	14	TGCGCCAGCAGTGAGCGGCACGACACCGGGGAGCTGTTTTTT	CASSERHDTGELFF
TRBD2	TRBJ2-1	TRBV3-1	few	17	TGTGCCAGCAGCCTCCTCGAAGCGGGGGGGCTCTACAATGAGCAGTTCTTC	CASSLLEAGGLYNEQFF
NA	TRBJ2-2	TRBV7-2	NA	15	TGTGCCAGCAGTCCCCAACCCAAGAACACCGGGGAGCTGTTTTTT	CASSPQPKNTGELFF
NA	TRBJ2-2	TRBV6-2/TRBV6-3	many	12	TGTGCCAGCAGTACGAACACCGGGGAGCTGTTTTTT	CASSTNTGELFF
TRBD2	TRBJ2-3	TRBV5-1	many	14	TGCGCCAGCAGCTTGGTACTAGCGCAAGATACGCAGTATTTT	CASSLVLAQDTQYF
TRBD1	TRBJ1-1	TRBV5-1	few	15	TGCGCCAGCAGCTTGATCGGACAGGCGAACACTGAAGCTTTCTTT	CASSLIGQANTEAFF
TRBD1	TRBJ1-2	TRBV6-2/TRBV6-3	NA	14	TGTGCCAGCAGTTACTGGGGGACAGATCCTGGCTACACCTTC	CASSYWGTDPGYTF
NA	TRBJ2-7	TRBV10-3	NA	13	TGTGCCATCAGTGAAAGAGGGACCCACGAGCAGTACTTC	CAISERGTHEQYF
NA	TRBJ1-3	TRBV12-3/TRBV12-4	many	15	TGTGCCAGCAGCTACGACACGATCGGTGGAAACACCATATATTTT	CASSYDTIGGNTIYF
TRBD2	TRBJ2-2	TRBV4-3	many	16	TGCGCCAGCAGCCAAGTACGCGGGAGCAGATCCGGGGAGCTGTTTTTT	CASSQVRGSRSGELFF
NA	TRBJ2-1	TRBV7-2	many	15	TGTGCCAGCGGCACAGGGATCTCCTCCTACAATGAGCAGTTCTTC	CASGTGISSYNEQFF
TRBD1	TRBJ1-3	TRBV7-2	few	17	TGTGCCAGCAGCTTAGGGGCCTCAGGGGGCTCTGGAAACACCATATATTTT	CASSLGASGGSGNTIYF
TRBD2	TRBJ2-1	TRBV7-2	NA	16	TGTGCCAGCAGCCCCCGTCGAAGCGGGGCCTACAATGAGCAGTTCTTC	CASSPRRSGAYNEQFF
NA	TRBJ2-3	TRBV29-1	many	14	TGCAGCGTTGAAGATCAAGGGTTGGCCGATACGCAGTATTTT	CSVEDQGLADTQYF
NA	TRBJ2-7	TRBV5-1	few	13	TGCGCCAGCAGCCAGGAACTAGCATCCGAGCAGTACTTC	CASSQELASEQYF
TRBD1	TRBJ1-2	TRBV7-9	NA	15	TGTGCCAGCAGCTCATGGACAGGGTCGAACTATGGCTACACCTTC	CASSSWTGSNYGYTF
NA	TRBJ1-5	TRBV18	few	17	TGTGCCAGCTCACCATCCAGGGGCATGGAGAAAAATCAGCCCCAGCATTTT	CASSPSRGMEKNQPQHF
TRBD1	TRBJ1-3	TRBV11-1	NA	19	TGTGCCAGCAGCTTAGTGGCGAGAGGGGGCCCCTCCTCTGGAAACACCATATATTTT	CASSLVARGGPSSGNTIYF
TRBD2	TRBJ2-3	TRBV5-6	NA	16	TGTGCCAGCAGCTTATATCGACTAGCCGCCACAGATACGCAGTATTTT	CASSLYRLAATDTQYF
NA	TRBJ1-2	TRBV5-5	few	14	TGTGCCAGCAGCTTGGGACTTTGGGGGGATGGCTACACCTTC	CASSLGLWGDGYTF
NA	TRBJ2-7	TRBV10-3	NA	11	TGTGCCATCGGGAGTGTCCGCGAGCAGTACTTC	CAIGSVREQYF
NA	TRBJ2-5	TRBV3-1	many	11	TGTGCCAGCAGGGGGGATTGGAACCAGTACTTC	CASRGDWNQYF